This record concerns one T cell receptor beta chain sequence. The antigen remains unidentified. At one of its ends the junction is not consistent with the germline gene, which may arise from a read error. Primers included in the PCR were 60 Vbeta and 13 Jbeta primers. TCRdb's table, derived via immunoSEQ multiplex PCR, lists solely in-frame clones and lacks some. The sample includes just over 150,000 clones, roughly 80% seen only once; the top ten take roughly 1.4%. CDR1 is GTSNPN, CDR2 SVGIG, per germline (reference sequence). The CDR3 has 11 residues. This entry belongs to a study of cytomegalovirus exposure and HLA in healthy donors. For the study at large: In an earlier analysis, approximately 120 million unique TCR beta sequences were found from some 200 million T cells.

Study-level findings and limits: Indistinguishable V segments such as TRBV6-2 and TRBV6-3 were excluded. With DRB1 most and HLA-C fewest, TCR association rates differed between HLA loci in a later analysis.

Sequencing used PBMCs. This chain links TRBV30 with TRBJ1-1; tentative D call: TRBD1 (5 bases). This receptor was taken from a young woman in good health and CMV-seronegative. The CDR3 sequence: CAGARESDAFF. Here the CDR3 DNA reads TGTGCCGGGGCCCGGGAGTCTGATGCTTTCTTT.